This T cell receptor beta chain was obtained from a study of OX40 agonist ivuxolimab in advanced cancers. Background for the entire study: Ivuxolimab was an agonistic, fully human IgG2 monoclonal antibody directed against OX40 (CD134), a costimulatory receptor. Intravenous ivuxolimab was administered to patients every 2 weeks at six dose levels: 0.01, 0.1, 0.3, 1.5, 3 and 10 mg/kg. Of the 50 to 55 dose-escalation patients, hepatocellular carcinoma was present in around 20, melanoma in approximately 15, renal cell carcinoma in 9 and head and neck cancer in 9. In the dose-escalation cohort, around four fifths of patients were male, and the mean age was roughly 60 years with a range of 23 to 79. Prior anti-PD-1, anti-PD-L1 or anti-CTLA-4 therapy was permitted, and 35% to 40% of dose-escalation patients had received checkpoint inhibitors. Partial responses were achieved by three dose-escalation patients, of whom one had hepatocellular carcinoma and two had cutaneous melanoma. Peripheral TCRbeta sequencing was intended to test whether TCR sequence diversity was altered and clonal T-cell expansion was caused by ivuxolimab. The paper reports the monotherapy dose-escalation portion (N of about 56 patients) of the phase I ivuxolimab trial. The investigation overall reported the following: Low levels of normalized T-cell clonal expansion were also seen in some patients who did not respond. In partial responders in the 0.1-3.0 mg/kg groups, normalized peripheral clonal expansion was found to be among the lowest, especially among CD8+ T cells. The antigen specificity of the clonally expanded peripheral T cells was not determined. At doses of 0.1 to 3.0 mg/kg, clonal expansion of both CD4+ and CD8+ T cells in blood was seen between baseline and week 6. After ivuxolimab, more expanded clones were found on average in CD8+ T cells than in CD4+ T cells.

Genomic DNA was isolated from the sorted cells so that the TCRbeta CDR3 region could be sequenced. The immunoSEQ Assay was used for sequencing of TCRbeta CDR3 regions. Drawn from immuneACCESS, this table holds only the in-frame rearrangements with V and J called that TCRdb kept. Clones are partly lost; checked studies trace under half to an unresolved V gene and leave the rest unexplained. The sample table shows approximately 74,000 clones, and 90% are seen once. Jointly, the top ten make up roughly 0.55% of the sample. The trial excluded patients who had a history of autoimmune disease or who were on systemic immunosuppression. In every dose cohort, peripheral blood was drawn for TCR sequencing at baseline, cycle 4 day 1, and cycle 7 day 1. Samples were obtained from an open-label, multicenter, first-in-human phase I dose-escalation trial of ivuxolimab. The trial enrolled adults with locally advanced or metastatic head and neck squamous cell, hepatocellular, melanoma or renal cell carcinoma. Before TCR sequencing, CD4+ T cells and CD8+ T cells from peripheral blood were sorted into separate populations.

On this clone itself: Its antigen specificity is not known. Within one base of it there is no much larger clone, and no base qualities were kept.

From its cysteine to its phenylalanine, the CDR3 spans 13 amino acids. Just the 39-base CDR3 DNA is kept, in frame starting at base 1. The germline V gene specifies SGHAT as CDR1 and FQNNGV as CDR2. The junction carries 11 bases between V and J, which are trimmed by 5 bases and 4 bases respectively. The source is an adult with an advanced solid tumor such as melanoma, head and neck, liver or kidney cancer. The input for sequencing was CD4+ or CD8+ T cells sorted from blood, taken in a trial of the OX40 agonist ivuxolimab. The chain was built from TRBV11-2 and TRBJ1-2; the D gene is unclear. Read as DNA, the sequence is TGTGCCAGCAGCCTTTCCTGGGCCTATGGCTACACCTTC. Its product reads: CASSLSWAYGYTF. With the portions outside the CDR3 filled from the reference TRBV11-2 and TRBJ1-2 genes, the complete variable region becomes EAGVAQSPRYKIIEKRQSVAFWCNPISGHATLYWYQQILGQGPKLLIQFQNNGVVDDSQLPKDRFSAERLKGVDSTLKIQPAKLEDSAVYLCASSLSWAYGYTFGSGTRLTVV.